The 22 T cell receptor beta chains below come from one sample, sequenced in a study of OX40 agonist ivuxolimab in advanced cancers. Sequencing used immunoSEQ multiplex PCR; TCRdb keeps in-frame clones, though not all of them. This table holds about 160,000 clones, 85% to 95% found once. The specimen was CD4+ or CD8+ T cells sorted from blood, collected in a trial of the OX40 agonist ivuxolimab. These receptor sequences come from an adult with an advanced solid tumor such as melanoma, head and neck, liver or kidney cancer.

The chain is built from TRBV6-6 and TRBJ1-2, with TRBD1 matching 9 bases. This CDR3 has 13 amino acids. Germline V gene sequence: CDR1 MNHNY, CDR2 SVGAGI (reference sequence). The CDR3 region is CRTGDPLYYGYTF. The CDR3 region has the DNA TGTCGGACAGGGGATCCCCTTTACTATGGCTACACCTTC.

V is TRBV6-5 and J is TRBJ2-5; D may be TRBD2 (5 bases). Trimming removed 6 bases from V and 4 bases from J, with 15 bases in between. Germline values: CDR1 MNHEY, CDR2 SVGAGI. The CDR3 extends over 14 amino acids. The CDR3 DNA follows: TGTGCCAGCAGCCTTCGGACTCGAGGAGAGACCCAGTACTTC. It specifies CASSLRTRGETQYF.

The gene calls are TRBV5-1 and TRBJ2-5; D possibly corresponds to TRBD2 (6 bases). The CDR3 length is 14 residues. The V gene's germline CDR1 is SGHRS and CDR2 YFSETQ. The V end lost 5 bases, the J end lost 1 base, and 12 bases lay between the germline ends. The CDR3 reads CASRIRETQETQYF. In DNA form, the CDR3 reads TGCGCCAGCAGAATACGGGAGACCCAAGAGACCCAGTACTTC.

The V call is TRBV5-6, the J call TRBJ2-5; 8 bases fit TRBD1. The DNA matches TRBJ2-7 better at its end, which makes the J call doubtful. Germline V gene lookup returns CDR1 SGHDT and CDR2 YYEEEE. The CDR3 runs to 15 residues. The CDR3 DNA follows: TGTGCCAGCACCCTCCAGGACAGGGACTCCTACGAGCAGTACTTC. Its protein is CASTLQDRDSYEQYF.

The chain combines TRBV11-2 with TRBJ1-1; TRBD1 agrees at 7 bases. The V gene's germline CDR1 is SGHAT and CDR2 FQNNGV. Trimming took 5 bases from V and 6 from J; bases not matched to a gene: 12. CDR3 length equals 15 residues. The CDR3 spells CASSAQQGTSSEAFF. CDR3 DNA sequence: TGTGCCAGCAGCGCCCAACAGGGGACAAGTTCTGAAGCTTTCTTT.

Here the CDR3 reads CASSSPSTGPNQPQHF. The CDR3 DNA follows: TGTGCCAGCAGCTCCCCTTCGACAGGTCCCAATCAGCCCCAGCATTTT. This chain links TRBV7-6 with TRBJ1-5; D may be TRBD1 (6 bases). Deletions cut 4 bases from V and 3 bases from J, with 16 bases between. The CDR3 covers 16 residues. Germline CDR1 and CDR2: SGHVS and FNYEAQ.

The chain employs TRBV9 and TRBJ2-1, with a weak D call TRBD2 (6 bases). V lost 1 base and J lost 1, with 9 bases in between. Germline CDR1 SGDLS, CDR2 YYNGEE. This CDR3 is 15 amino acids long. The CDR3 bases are TGTGCCAGCAGCGTACAGGAGGGGTCCTACAATGAGCAGTTCTTC. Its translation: CASSVQEGSYNEQFF. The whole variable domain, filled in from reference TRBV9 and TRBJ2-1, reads DSGVTQTPKHLITATGQRVTLRCSPRSGDLSVYWYQQSLDQGLQFLIQYYNGEERAKGNILERFSAQQFPDLHSELNLSSLELGDSALYFCASSVQEGSYNEQFFGPGTRLTVL.

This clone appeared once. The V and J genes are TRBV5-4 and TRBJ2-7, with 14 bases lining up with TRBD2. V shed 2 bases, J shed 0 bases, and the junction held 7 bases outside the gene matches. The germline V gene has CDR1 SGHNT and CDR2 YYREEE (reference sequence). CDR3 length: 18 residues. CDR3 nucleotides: TGTGCCAGCAGCTTCCGACTAGCGGGGGGGCAAGGCTCCTACGAGCAGTACTTC. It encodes CASSFRLAGGQGSYEQYF.

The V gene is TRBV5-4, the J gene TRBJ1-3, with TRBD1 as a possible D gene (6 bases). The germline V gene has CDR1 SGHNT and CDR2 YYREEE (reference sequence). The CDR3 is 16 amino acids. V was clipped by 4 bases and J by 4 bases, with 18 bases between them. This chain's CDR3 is CASSPQGGDTGNTIYF. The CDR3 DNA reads TGTGCCAGCAGCCCCCAGGGTGGGGACACCGGAAACACCATATATTTT. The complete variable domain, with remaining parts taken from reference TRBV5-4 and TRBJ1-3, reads ETGVTQSPTHLIKTRGQQVTLRCSSQSGHNTVSWYQQALGQGPQFIFQYYREEENGRGNFPPRFSGLQFPNYSSELNVNALELDDSALYLCASSPQGGDTGNTIYFGEGSWLTVV.

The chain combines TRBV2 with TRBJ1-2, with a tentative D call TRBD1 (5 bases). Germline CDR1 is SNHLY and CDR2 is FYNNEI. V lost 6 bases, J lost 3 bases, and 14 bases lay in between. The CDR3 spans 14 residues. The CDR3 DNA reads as TGTGCCAGCAGGGGGGGAGGACGGTACTATGGCTACACCTTC. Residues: CASRGGGRYYGYTF.

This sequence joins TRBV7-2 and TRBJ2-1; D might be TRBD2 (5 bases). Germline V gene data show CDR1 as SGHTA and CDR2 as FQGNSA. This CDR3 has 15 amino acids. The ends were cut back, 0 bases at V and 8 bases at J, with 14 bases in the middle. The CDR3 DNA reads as TGTGCCAGCAGCTTAGCGCGTAATGCGGGCTATGAGCAGTTCTTC. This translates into CASSLARNAGYEQFF.

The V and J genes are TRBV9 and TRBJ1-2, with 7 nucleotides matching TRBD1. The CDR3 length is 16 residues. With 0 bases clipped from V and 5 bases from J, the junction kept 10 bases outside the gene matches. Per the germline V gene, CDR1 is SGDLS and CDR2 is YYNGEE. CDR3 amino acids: CASSVGSTLQGYGYTF. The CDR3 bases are TGTGCCAGCAGCGTAGGGTCTACGCTACAGGGGTATGGCTACACCTTC. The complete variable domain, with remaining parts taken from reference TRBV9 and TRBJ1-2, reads DSGVTQTPKHLITATGQRVTLRCSPRSGDLSVYWYQQSLDQGLQFLIQYYNGEERAKGNILERFSAQQFPDLHSELNLSSLELGDSALYFCASSVGSTLQGYGYTFGSGTRLTVV.

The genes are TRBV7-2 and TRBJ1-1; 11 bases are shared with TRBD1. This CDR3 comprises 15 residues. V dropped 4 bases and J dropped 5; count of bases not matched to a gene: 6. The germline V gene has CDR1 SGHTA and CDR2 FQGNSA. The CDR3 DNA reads TGTGCCAGCAGCTGGACAGGGGGCGAGTGGACTGAAGCTTTCTTT. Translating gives CASSWTGGEWTEAFF. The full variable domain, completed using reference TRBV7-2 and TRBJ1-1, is GAGVSQSPSNKVTEKGKDVELRCDPISGHTALYWYRQSLGQGLEFLIYFQGNSAPDKSGLPSDRFSAERTGGSVSTLTIQRTQQEDSAVYLCASSWTGGEWTEAFFGQGTRLTVV.

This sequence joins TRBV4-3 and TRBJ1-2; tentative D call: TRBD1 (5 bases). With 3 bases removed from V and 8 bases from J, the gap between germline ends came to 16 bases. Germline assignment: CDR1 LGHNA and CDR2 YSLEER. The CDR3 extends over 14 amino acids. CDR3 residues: CASSHRDGAGGYTF. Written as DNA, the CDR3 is TGCGCCAGCAGCCACAGGGACGGCGCTGGGGGCTACACCTTC.

In DNA form, the CDR3 reads TGTGCCAGCAGTGCGGCGGGGTTGAATGAAAAACTGTTTTTT. Its translation: CASSAAGLNEKLFF. The chain is built from TRBV27 and TRBJ1-4; no clear D gene. V was cut by 5 bases and J by 5 bases, with 12 bases left in between. Germline V gene data show CDR1 as MNHEY and CDR2 as SMNVEV (reference sequence). This CDR3 region has 14 residues.

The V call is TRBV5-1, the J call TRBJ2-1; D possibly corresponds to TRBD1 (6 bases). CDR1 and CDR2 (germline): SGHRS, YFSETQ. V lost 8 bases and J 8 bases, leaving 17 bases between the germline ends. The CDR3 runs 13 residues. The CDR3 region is CARLKQGFHEQFF. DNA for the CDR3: TGCGCCAGATTAAAACAGGGATTCCATGAGCAGTTCTTC.

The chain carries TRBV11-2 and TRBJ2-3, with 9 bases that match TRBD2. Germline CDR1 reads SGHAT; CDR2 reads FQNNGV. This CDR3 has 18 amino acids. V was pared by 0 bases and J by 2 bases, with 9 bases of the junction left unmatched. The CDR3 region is CASSLEPTLAGYTDTQYF. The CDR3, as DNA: TGTGCCAGCAGCTTAGAACCAACTCTAGCGGGGTACACAGATACGCAGTATTTT.

The CDR3 region is CASSFEGRAGGYTF. The CDR3, as DNA: TGTGCCAGCAGTTTTGAGGGCAGGGCGGGCGGCTACACCTTC. The chain combines TRBV28 with TRBJ1-2, with D tentatively TRBD1 (5 bases). This CDR3 comprises 14 residues. Trimming stripped 3 bases from V and 8 bases from J, with 16 bases between. From germline, CDR1 is MDHEN and CDR2 SYDVKM.

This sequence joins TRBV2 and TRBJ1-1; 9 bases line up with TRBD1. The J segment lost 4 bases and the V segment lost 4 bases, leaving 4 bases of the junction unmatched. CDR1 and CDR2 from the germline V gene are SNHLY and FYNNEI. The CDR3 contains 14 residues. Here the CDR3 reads CASSGLQGATEAFF. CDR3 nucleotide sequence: TGTGCCAGCAGTGGGTTACAGGGGGCCACTGAAGCTTTCTTT.

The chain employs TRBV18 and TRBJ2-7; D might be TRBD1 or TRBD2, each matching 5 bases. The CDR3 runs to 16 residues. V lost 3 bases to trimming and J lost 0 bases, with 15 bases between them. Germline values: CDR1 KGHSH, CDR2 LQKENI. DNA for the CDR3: TGTGCCAGCTCACCTCGTGCGAGGGGCAGCTCCTACGAGCAGTACTTC. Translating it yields CASSPRARGSSYEQYF.

CDR3 DNA: TGTGCCAGCAGCTCCCCGTCGGAAGGGAATGAGCAGTTCTTC. Its translation is CASSSPSEGNEQFF. The chain is built from TRBV11-2 and TRBJ2-1; D is uncertain. This CDR3 spans 14 amino acids. Germline CDR1 reads SGHAT; CDR2 reads FQNNGV. The V end lost 4 bases, the J end lost 7 bases, and 14 bases lay between the germline ends.

Here the CDR3 reads CASSARQGAIREAFF. DNA of the CDR3: TGTGCCAGCAGCGCCCGACAGGGGGCGATTAGGGAGGCTTTCTTT. The J gene is TRBJ1-1, the V gene TRBV9; TRBD1 aligns across 10 bases. Looked up from germline, CDR1 is SGDLS and CDR2 is YYNGEE. This CDR3 has 15 amino acids. Trimming cost V 3 bases and J 11 bases; bases outside gene matches: 13.